The next 21 T cell receptor beta chains were all read from a single sample in a study of blood T cells in healthy people across ages. A second roughly 6 to 11 cycle PCR used barcoded and J-beta primers. A single record per CDR3 protein comes from TCRdb applying MiXCR to the 5' RACE reads. The table includes 850,000 to 1,000,000 distinct CDR3 sequences, roughly 50% detected once. Sequencing input: blood. The origin of the receptors is a man younger than 45 in good health.

Here the CDR3 reads CASSDLIADTQYF. As DNA, the CDR3 is TGTGCCAGCAGTGATCTCATAGCCGATACGCAGTATTTT. The rearrangement links TRBV2 to TRBJ2-3; D ambiguous. Trimming removed 3 bases from V and 6 bases from J, with 10 bases in between. CDR3 size: 13 residues. Germline values: CDR1 SNHLY, CDR2 FYNNEI.

The chain is built from TRBV3-1 and TRBJ1-4; no clear D gene. The germline V gene has CDR1 LGHDT and CDR2 YNNKEL (reference sequence). The V gene lost 2 bases and the J gene lost 1 base, with 8 bases spanning the gap. The CDR3 is made up of 15 amino acids. The CDR3 DNA follows: TGTGCCAGCAGCCAAACAGAGGGAACTAATGAAAAACTGTTTTTT. Protein: CASSQTEGTNEKLFF.

J is TRBJ1-2 and V is TRBV18; 10 nucleotides agree with TRBD1. The CDR3 runs to 12 residues. The germline V gene encodes CDR1 KGHSH and CDR2 LQKENI. V shed 2 bases and J 10 bases; nucleotides not matched to a gene: 1. CDR3 loop: CASSPDRGPYTF. The DNA for the CDR3 is TGTGCCAGCTCACCAGACAGGGGGCCCTACACCTTC.

This clonotype has a count of ten or more. The chain recombines TRBV7-2 with TRBJ2-5, with TRBD2 matching over 9 bases. V gave up 9 bases and J gave up 1 base; unmatched junction bases: 3. Per germline, CDR1 SGHTA and CDR2 FQGNSA. This CDR3 comprises 13 residues. The chain's CDR3 is CASLTSGQETQYF. The CDR3 DNA reads TGTGCCAGTCTGACTAGCGGCCAAGAGACCCAGTACTTC.

In its sample, this clonotype was seen many times. The gene calls are TRBV12-3 or TRBV12-4 and TRBJ1-2; 8 bases line up with TRBD1. V shed 5 bases and J 1 base; nucleotides not matched to a gene: 3. This CDR3 is 14 amino acids long. The chain's CDR3 is CASSRTGNNYGYTF. The CDR3 DNA reads TGTGCCAGCAGTCGGACAGGGAATAACTATGGCTACACCTTC.

The chain links TRBV27 to TRBJ1-2; no definite D call. V lost 0 bases and J 4 bases, leaving 12 bases between the germline ends. The CDR3 spans 15 residues. Germline V lookup: CDR1 MNHEY, CDR2 SMNVEV (reference sequence). The CDR3 DNA is TGTGCCAGCAGTTTATCGACGTCGCCGGCCTATGGCTACACCTTC. Its protein is CASSLSTSPAYGYTF.

This chain connects TRBV7-9 to TRBJ2-5, with a tentative D call TRBD1 (5 bases). The J call is in doubt because the DNA end fits TRBJ2-7 better. The CDR3 is 15 amino acids. The germline CDR1 and CDR2 sequences are SEHNR and FQNEAQ (reference sequence). The CDR3 coding sequence is TGTGCCAGCAGCTCGCACCAGGGTTGGGACTACGAGCAGTACTTC. Encoded protein: CASSSHQGWDYEQYF.

The gene calls are TRBV27 and TRBJ2-7; D call uncertain. The last part of the DNA fits TRBJ2-5 better; the J call may be wrong. The CDR3 spans 13 residues. Germline-derived CDR1 and CDR2 are MNHEY and SMNVEV (reference sequence). The CDR3 nucleotides are TGTGCCAGCAGTTTGCGGATCGGAGAGACCCAGTACTTC. Translation gives CASSLRIGETQYF.

The CDR3 reads CASSYDRDTEAFF. CDR3 DNA sequence: TGTGCCAGCAGTTACGACCGGGACACTGAAGCTTTCTTT. The rearrangement links TRBV6-5 to TRBJ1-1, with D hard to call. CDR1 is MNHEY, CDR2 SVGAGI, per germline. Trimming shortened V by 2 bases and J by 3 bases, and 7 bases separated the two germline ends. The CDR3 spans 13 residues.

This clonotype was recorded once. The chain's CDR3 is CASKTSGQETQYF. CDR3 DNA sequence: TGTGCCAGCAAAACTAGCGGGCAAGAGACCCAGTACTTC. The V and J genes are TRBV2 and TRBJ2-5, with 9 bases identical to TRBD2. Germline V CDR1 and CDR2: SNHLY, FYNNEI. The CDR3 is made up of 13 amino acids. With 7 bases clipped from V and 2 bases from J, the junction kept 2 bases outside the gene matches.

The chain recombines TRBV5-1 with TRBJ2-1; 8 bases agree with TRBD1. This CDR3 is 13 amino acids long. Germline CDR1 reads SGHRS; CDR2 reads YFSETQ. V gave up 3 bases and J gave up 8 bases; unmatched junction bases: 4. The CDR3 nucleotides are TGCGCCAGCAGCTACGCAGGGGGCTATGAGCAGTTCTTC. Translating gives CASSYAGGYEQFF.

V and J are TRBV6-1 and TRBJ2-3, with 8 positions matching TRBD2. Germline V gene data show CDR1 as MNHNS and CDR2 as SASEGT. CDR3 length: 18 residues. The V and J ends lost 3 bases and 4 bases, in that order; junction bases with no gene match: 15. CDR3 in amino acids: CASSDVSGGGLGPDTQYF. Written as DNA, the CDR3 is TGTGCCAGCAGTGATGTATCTGGCGGGGGGCTCGGCCCAGATACGCAGTATTTT.

This clonotype was recorded a few times. The CDR3 is CASSLQGDRGANVLTF. DNA of the CDR3: TGTGCCAGCAGCTTGCAGGGTGATAGGGGGGCCAACGTCCTGACTTTC. The rearrangement uses TRBV5-6 and TRBJ2-6; a possible D gene is TRBD1 (5 bases). This CDR3 has 16 amino acids. Germline V gene lookup returns CDR1 SGHDT and CDR2 YYEEEE. Trimming removed 1 base from V and 4 bases from J, with 12 bases in between.

Comment on this clonotype: A read error may produce the germline difference seen at one junction end. This chain uses TRBV20-1 with TRBJ1-2; D gene unclear. Germline CDR1 reads DFQATT; CDR2 reads SNEGSKA (reference sequence). This CDR3 is built from 14 residues. The DNA of the CDR3 is TGCAGCGCTAGAGATCTGTACGTTAACTATGGCTACACCTTC. Translating it yields CSARDLYVNYGYTF.

This chain joins TRBV13 and TRBJ2-5; a weak D match, TRBD1 (5 bases). The DNA matches TRBJ2-7 better at its end, which makes the J call doubtful. The CDR3 runs to 13 residues. Germline V gene lookup returns CDR1 PRHDT and CDR2 FYEKMQ (reference sequence). CDR3 DNA: TGTGCCAGCAGCGTAACAGGCCCCCACGAGCAGTACTTC. Its translation: CASSVTGPHEQYF.

The chain carries TRBV12-3 or TRBV12-4 and TRBJ2-1; either TRBD1 or TRBD2 may supply D (5 bases each). Between the trimmed V and J ends, which lost 8 bases and 10 bases, there was a span of 15 bases. The CDR3 is 12 residues long. The CDR3 sequence: CASGTQSHEQFF. The CDR3 bases are TGTGCCAGCGGGACCCAATCCCACGAGCAGTTCTTC.

The chain carries TRBV20-1 and TRBJ2-5; D remains ambiguous. V dropped 1 base and J dropped 7 bases, with 7 bases sitting between them. CDR1 and CDR2 from the germline V gene are DFQATT and SNEGSKA (reference sequence). The length of the CDR3 is 11 residues. CDR3 in amino acids: CSARGTGTQYF. Written as DNA, the CDR3 is TGCAGTGCTAGAGGGACGGGGACCCAGTACTTC.

The chain combines TRBV7-2 with TRBJ2-7; no clear D gene. Germline loops: CDR1 SGHTA, CDR2 FQGNSA. With 5 bases removed from V and 10 bases from J, the gap between germline ends came to 15 bases. The CDR3 totals 12 residues. The CDR3 DNA sequence: TGTGCCAGCAGCCCCATCAGCAAAACCCAGTACTTC. This translates into CASSPISKTQYF.

The V gene is TRBV7-9, the J gene TRBJ2-7; D is possibly TRBD2 (5 bases). Trimming pared 1 base from V and 2 bases from J, leaving 9 bases between. This CDR3 has 14 amino acids. CDR1 and CDR2 (germline): SEHNR, FQNEAQ (reference sequence). CDR3 region: CASSLGELTYEQYF. Here the CDR3 DNA reads TGTGCCAGCAGCTTAGGGGAGCTTACCTACGAGCAGTACTTC.

This clonotype has only one observation. The CDR3, as DNA: TGCGCCAGCAGTGAAGGGAGGGCGAGTGGCTACACCTTC. Protein product: CASSEGRASGYTF. The V gene is TRBV10-1, the J gene TRBJ1-2; D ambiguous. V was trimmed by 3 bases and J by 7 bases, leaving 12 bases between them. This CDR3 is 13 amino acids long. The V gene's germline CDR1 is WNHNN and CDR2 SYGVQD (reference sequence).

The rearrangement links TRBV5-1 to TRBJ2-1, with 9 bases identical to TRBD2. There are 16 residues in the CDR3. V lost 3 bases, J lost 7 bases, and 11 bases stayed unmatched. Per the germline V gene, CDR1 is SGHRS and CDR2 is YFSETQ. CDR3 nucleotide sequence: TGCGCCAGCAGCTCCTTTGCGGGGGGGCCAGGGAATGAGCAGTTCTTC. This sequence encodes CASSSFAGGPGNEQFF.